This TCR beta chain was captured in a study of T cell responses to AZD1222 COVID-19 vaccine. Overall study results and limits: Seropositive at baseline were only a handful of AZD1222 recipients. White British donors predominated, females outnumbered males, and clonal diversity was possibly underestimated.

Generated by immunoSEQ multiplex PCR, the TCRdb table keeps only in-frame clones and is missing some. The sample includes around 150,000 clones, just over 90% of them seen just once. The germline V gene encodes CDR1 MRHNA and CDR2 SNTAGT. The length of the CDR3 is 13 residues. V was cut by 4 bases and J by 10 bases, with 11 bases left in between. The table lists this clone with a count of one. The antigen is not known. The source was peripheral blood, collected on day 0 of MenACWY control vaccination. The sequence came from an adult in good health. This chain connects TRBV6-4 to TRBJ1-6; no firm D call. For the CDR3, the DNA is TGTGCCAGCAGTGTACGCTCCGACTCACCCCTCCACTTT. Its translation: CASSVRSDSPLHF.